The 29 T cell receptor beta chains below all came from one sample that was sequenced in a study of OX40 agonist ivuxolimab in advanced cancers. Assay: immunoSEQ multiplex PCR; the TCRdb copy retains only in-frame clones and omits some. Among approximately 60,000 clones listed, 83% were seen once. Here the sequenced sample was CD4+ or CD8+ T cells sorted from blood, taken in a trial of the OX40 agonist ivuxolimab. Receptor source: an adult with an advanced solid tumor such as melanoma, head and neck, liver or kidney cancer.

This chain connects TRBV27 to TRBJ1-5, with unresolved D. V was shortened by 5 bases and J by 6 bases, with 14 bases between the two germline ends. In germline, CDR1 is MNHEY, CDR2 SMNVEV (reference sequence). This CDR3 is built from 14 residues. CDR3 amino acids: CASSPHAPGQPQHF. DNA of the CDR3: TGTGCCAGCAGTCCGCACGCCCCGGGTCAGCCCCAGCATTTT.

The count of this clone is one. The chain joins TRBV5-4 to TRBJ2-7, with D perhaps being TRBD1 or TRBD2 (5 bases each). Germline CDR1 SGHNT, CDR2 YYREEE (reference sequence). V lost 4 bases and J 2 bases, leaving 10 bases between the germline ends. The CDR3 has 13 residues. The CDR3 reads CASSPGLPYEQYF. The CDR3 bases are TGTGCCAGCAGCCCGGGGCTCCCCTACGAGCAGTACTTC.

This chain uses TRBV7-9 with TRBJ2-1; 12 nucleotides align to TRBD2. The CDR3 has 15 residues. From germline, CDR1 is SEHNR and CDR2 FQNEAQ (reference sequence). V dropped 5 bases and J dropped 6; count of bases not matched to a gene: 5. The CDR3 sequence: CASSPTSGRFNEQFF. CDR3 nucleotide sequence: TGTGCCAGCAGCCCGACTAGCGGGAGATTCAATGAGCAGTTCTTC.

This sequence joins TRBV10-3 and TRBJ1-2; the match to TRBD1 covers 8 bases. Trimming removed 6 bases from V and 7 bases from J; junction bases left unmatched: 10. This CDR3 contains 14 residues. Germline assignment: CDR1 ENHRY and CDR2 SYGVKD. The CDR3 sequence is CAISPDRELGGYTF. CDR3 DNA sequence: TGTGCCATCAGCCCGGACAGGGAATTAGGTGGCTACACCTTC.

The CDR3 here is CASSLAGSHTGELFF. The CDR3 region has the DNA TGTGCCAGCAGCTTAGCGGGGAGCCACACCGGGGAGCTGTTTTTT. The chain joins TRBV7-2 to TRBJ2-2, with D perhaps TRBD2 (5 bases). This CDR3 region has 15 residues. Germline V CDR1 and CDR2: SGHTA, FQGNSA. V was cut by 0 bases and J by 3 bases, with 8 bases left in between.

This chain uses TRBV7-7 with TRBJ2-1; D remains ambiguous. The CDR3 length is 15 residues. V shed 0 bases and J shed 2 bases, with 8 bases lying between them. Germline V gives CDR1 SSHAT, CDR2 FNYEAQ (reference sequence). This CDR3 reads CASSLAPQTYNEQFF. CDR3 DNA sequence: TGTGCCAGCAGCTTAGCGCCACAAACCTACAATGAGCAGTTCTTC.

The rearrangement links TRBV2 to TRBJ1-1; D possibly corresponds to TRBD1 (6 bases). This CDR3 is built from 14 residues. Trimming took off 2 bases at V and 0 bases at J, with 7 bases between the two ends. Germline V gene sequence: CDR1 SNHLY, CDR2 FYNNEI. CDR3 nucleotides: TGTGCCAGCAGTGAACAGGGGATGAACACTGAAGCTTTCTTT. This encodes CASSEQGMNTEAFF.

The chain has TRBV6-4 and TRBJ1-4; TRBD1 is a possible D gene (5 bases). CDR1 and CDR2 (germline): MRHNA, SNTAGT. This CDR3 contains 13 residues. Trimming shortened V by 5 bases and J by 4 bases, and 8 bases separated the two germline ends. The CDR3: CASSRGVNEKLFF. The CDR3 coding sequence is TGTGCCAGCAGTCGGGGGGTTAATGAAAAACTGTTTTTT.

The chain combines TRBV6-1 with TRBJ2-7, with D possibly called TRBD1 or TRBD2 (5 bases each). The V gene lost 4 bases and the J gene lost 4 bases, with 14 bases spanning the gap. The CDR3 contains 14 residues. Germline V lookup: CDR1 MNHNS, CDR2 SASEGT. The CDR3 here is CASSAGTQWYEQYF. The CDR3 DNA reads as TGTGCCAGCAGTGCCGGGACCCAATGGTACGAGCAGTACTTC.

This clone was found once. This chain uses TRBV19 with TRBJ1-1; 8 bases are shared with TRBD1. J gave up 7 bases and V 6 bases, and 7 bases lay outside the gene matches. The CDR3 runs to 13 residues. Germline CDR1 and CDR2: LNHDA and SQIVND (reference sequence). In nucleotides, the CDR3 is TGTGCCAGTAGACCGACAGGGGAGGGTGAAGCTTTCTTT. It specifies CASRPTGEGEAFF.

The rearrangement joins TRBV23-1 to TRBJ1-3; D is possibly TRBD1 (5 bases). TRBV23-1 carries the ORF label, with uncertain function. V was cut by 7 bases and J by 9 bases, with 28 bases left in between. The CDR3 has 17 residues. The DNA for the CDR3 is TGCGCCAGCACCCTATCTCCCCCTGGGGACGGAATAGGCACCATATATTTT. It encodes CASTLSPPGDGIGTIYF.

This clone was detected once. The V call is TRBV27, the J call TRBJ2-1; D unresolved. The ends were cut back, 5 bases at V and 7 bases at J, with 6 bases in the middle. The CDR3 totals 11 residues. Germline V CDR1 and CDR2: MNHEY, SMNVEV (reference sequence). Here the CDR3 reads CASSIGNEQFF. CDR3 DNA sequence: TGTGCCAGCAGTATAGGTAATGAGCAGTTCTTC.

The chain joins TRBV18 to TRBJ2-6; tentatively, D is TRBD1 or TRBD2 (6 bases each). The CDR3 is 20 amino acids. Between the trimmed V and J ends, which lost 6 bases and 0 bases, there was a span of 24 bases. Per the germline V gene, CDR1 is KGHSH and CDR2 is LQKENI. The CDR3, as DNA: TGTGCCAGCTCGCCAAAGGCGAGGGGGGCGCGGAGCTCTGGGGCCAACGTCCTGACTTTC. Translating gives CASSPKARGARSSGANVLTF.

For the CDR3, the DNA is TGCAGCGTTGTGGTCACTGAGCAGTTCTTC. Its protein is CSVVVTEQFF. The rearrangement uses TRBV29-1 and TRBJ2-1; D ambiguous. V dropped 4 bases and J dropped 9 bases, with 7 bases sitting between them. Germline CDR1 SQVTM, CDR2 ANQGSEA. The CDR3 is 10 amino acids.

The chain recombines TRBV10-1 with TRBJ2-6; 8 nucleotides agree with TRBD1. Germline loops: CDR1 WNHNN, CDR2 SYGVQD (reference sequence). The CDR3 length is 17 residues. Losses at the gene ends were 4 bases for V and 0 bases for J; bases not matched to a gene: 5. The CDR3 region is CASSAGTGRSGANVLTF. CDR3 nucleotides: TGCGCCAGCAGTGCCGGGACAGGCCGCTCTGGGGCCAACGTCCTGACTTTC.

This clone has only one observation. The chain is built from TRBV15 and TRBJ2-3; possibly TRBD2 for D (9 bases). Germline V CDR1 and CDR2: LNHNV, YYDKDF (reference sequence). Trimming removed 4 bases at V and 2 bases at J, with 22 bases between. The CDR3 spans 18 residues. The CDR3 here is CATSTGGAKRGDTDTQYF. The CDR3 DNA reads as TGTGCCACCAGCACAGGGGGCGCGAAGCGGGGGGACACAGATACGCAGTATTTT.

The DNA of the CDR3 is TGTGCCAGCAGCTTCCGGGACAATGAGCAGTTCTTC. Its protein is CASSFRDNEQFF. V and J are TRBV11-3 and TRBJ2-1; no clear D gene. The CDR3 sequence is 12 residues long. Germline lookup yields CDR1 SGHNT and CDR2 YENEEA. V lost 3 bases to trimming and J lost 5 bases, with 5 bases between them.

The genes are TRBV6-4 and TRBJ2-5; no reliable D call. This CDR3 is 12 amino acids long. Germline V gene sequence: CDR1 MRHNA, CDR2 SNTAGT. Trimming took off 8 bases at V and 5 bases at J, with 12 bases between the two ends. The CDR3 sequence is CASATSNETQYF. CDR3 bases: TGTGCCAGCGCCACGAGTAATGAGACCCAGTACTTC.

V gene TRBV28 combines with J gene TRBJ2-7, with 8 bases matching TRBD1. CDR1 is MDHEN and CDR2 is SYDVKM in the germline V gene. With V trimmed by 4 bases and J by 3 bases, 8 bases remained unmatched. The CDR3 runs to 15 residues. The CDR3 DNA reads as TGTGCCAGCAGTTCACAGGGGGGAAGGAGCTACGAGCAGTACTTC. Its protein is CASSSQGGRSYEQYF.

Notes on this clone: The germline gene is not matched at one end of the junction; a read error may be the cause. In DNA form, the CDR3 reads TGTGCCAGCAGTGAATATTATGATATGTGCTTC. Encoded protein: CASSEYYDMCF. The chain recombines TRBV25-1 with TRBJ2-7; D gene unclear. CDR1 and CDR2 from the germline V gene are MGHDK and SYGVNS. CDR3 length: 11 residues.

The chain is built from TRBV4-2 and TRBJ2-1, with 12 nucleotides matching TRBD2. From germline, CDR1 is LGHNA and CDR2 YNFKEQ. J lost 2 bases, V lost 1 base, and 9 bases had no gene match. This CDR3 is 19 amino acids long. The DNA of the CDR3 is TGTGCCAGCAGCCAAGTACAGCTAGCGGGAGGGACTACCTACAATGAGCAGTTCTTC. This sequence encodes CASSQVQLAGGTTYNEQFF.

V is TRBV9 and J is TRBJ1-5; maybe TRBD1 (6 bases). The germline CDR1 and CDR2 sequences are SGDLS and YYNGEE. The V and J ends lost 1 base and 2 bases respectively, with 10 bases between them. The CDR3 is 15 residues long. The DNA of the CDR3 is TGTGCCAGCAGCGTATCAGGGGAGGGCAATCAGCCCCAGCATTTT. It codes for CASSVSGEGNQPQHF.

This rearrangement joins TRBV7-3 to TRBJ2-1; perhaps TRBD1 as D (6 bases). The CDR3 extends over 15 amino acids. Germline loops: CDR1 SGHTA, CDR2 FQGTGA. The V and J ends lost 0 bases and 8 bases respectively, with 14 bases between them. The CDR3 spells CASSLTGAGAHEQFF. For the CDR3, the DNA is TGTGCCAGCAGCTTAACGGGGGCAGGGGCCCATGAGCAGTTCTTC.

V usage is TRBV10-3 and J usage is TRBJ2-5; D might be TRBD2 (6 bases). The CDR3 consists of 13 residues. The V end lost 4 bases, the J end lost 3 bases, and 9 bases lay between the germline ends. Germline V lookup: CDR1 ENHRY, CDR2 SYGVKD. CDR3: CAISGGGEETQYF. CDR3 in DNA: TGTGCCATCAGTGGAGGAGGGGAAGAGACCCAGTACTTC.

This clone was counted a single time. This chain connects TRBV19 to TRBJ1-2; D uncertain. The CDR3 totals 14 residues. Germline V gene data show CDR1 as LNHDA and CDR2 as SQIVND (reference sequence). Trimming removed 3 bases at V and 4 bases at J, with 12 bases between. The CDR3 sequence is CASSIWGVSYGYTF. The CDR3 DNA sequence: TGTGCCAGTAGTATCTGGGGAGTTTCCTATGGCTACACCTTC.

The chain carries TRBV9 and TRBJ2-7; 12 positions agree with TRBD1. The CDR3 sequence is 16 residues long. J gave up 1 base and V 4 bases, and 6 bases lay outside the gene matches. The germline CDR1 and CDR2 sequences are SGDLS and YYNGEE. The CDR3 loop is CASSPGTGGLSYEQYF. As DNA, the CDR3 is TGTGCCAGCAGCCCCGGGACAGGGGGCTTGTCCTACGAGCAGTACTTC.

This rearrangement joins TRBV6-5 to TRBJ2-1, with 7 bases lining up with TRBD2. Trimming took 3 bases from V and 4 from J; bases not matched to a gene: 3. CDR3 length equals 14 residues. CDR1 and CDR2 (germline): MNHEY, SVGAGI. CDR3 coding DNA: TGTGCCAGCAGTTATGGGGGGGGGTACAATGAGCAGTTCTTC. Protein product: CASSYGGGYNEQFF.

A few counts support this clone. The rearrangement links TRBV18 to TRBJ1-3; the D gene is possibly TRBD1 (5 bases). CDR3 size: 14 residues. V lost 6 bases and J lost 0, with 9 bases in between. The germline gives CDR1 KGHSH, CDR2 LQKENI. The CDR3, as DNA: TGTGCCAGCTCCGAGGACATCTCTGGAAACACCATATATTTT. Translation: CASSEDISGNTIYF.

V is TRBV6-5 and J is TRBJ1-5; no firm D call. Trimming cost V 5 bases and J 9 bases, with 14 bases left between them. This CDR3 is built from 13 residues. Germline CDR1 MNHEY, CDR2 SVGAGI. CDR3 loop: CASSTLPPRPQHF. CDR3 bases: TGTGCCAGCAGTACCCTTCCCCCCAGGCCCCAGCATTTT.